One T cell receptor beta chain is described in this entry. Trimming left V 1 base short and J 0 bases short, with 5 bases between. The CDR3 length is 15 residues. Germline V gene lookup returns CDR1 SGHNT and CDR2 YYREEE (reference sequence). This record comes from a study of cytomegalovirus exposure and HLA in healthy donors. Researchers ran the PCR with 60 Vbeta and 13 Jbeta primers. Profiled with immunoSEQ multiplex PCR; TCRdb holds only in-frame clones, not every one. Of approximately 140,000 clones listed, around three fifths are singletons. This chain connects TRBV5-4 to TRBJ1-6; D remains ambiguous. The sequencing input was PBMCs. This receptor was obtained from a male donor in good health and CMV-seronegative. In nucleotides, the CDR3 is TGTGCCAGCAGCTTGCCCGGCTCCTATAATTCACCCCTCCACTTT. Translated: CASSLPGSYNSPLHF.